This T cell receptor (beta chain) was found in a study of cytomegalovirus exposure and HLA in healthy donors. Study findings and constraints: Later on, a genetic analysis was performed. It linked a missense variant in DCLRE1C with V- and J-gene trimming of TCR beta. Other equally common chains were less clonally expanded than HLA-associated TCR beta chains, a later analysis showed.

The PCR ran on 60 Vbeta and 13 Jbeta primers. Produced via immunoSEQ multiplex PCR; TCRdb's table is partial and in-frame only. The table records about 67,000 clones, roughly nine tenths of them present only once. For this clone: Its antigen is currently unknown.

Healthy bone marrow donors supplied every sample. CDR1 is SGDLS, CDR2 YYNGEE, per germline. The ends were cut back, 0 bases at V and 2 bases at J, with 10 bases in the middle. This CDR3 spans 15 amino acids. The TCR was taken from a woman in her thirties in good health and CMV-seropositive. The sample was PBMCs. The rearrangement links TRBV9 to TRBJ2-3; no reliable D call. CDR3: CASSVATSATDTQYF. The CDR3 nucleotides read TGTGCCAGCAGCGTAGCTACGTCCGCCACAGATACGCAGTATTTT.